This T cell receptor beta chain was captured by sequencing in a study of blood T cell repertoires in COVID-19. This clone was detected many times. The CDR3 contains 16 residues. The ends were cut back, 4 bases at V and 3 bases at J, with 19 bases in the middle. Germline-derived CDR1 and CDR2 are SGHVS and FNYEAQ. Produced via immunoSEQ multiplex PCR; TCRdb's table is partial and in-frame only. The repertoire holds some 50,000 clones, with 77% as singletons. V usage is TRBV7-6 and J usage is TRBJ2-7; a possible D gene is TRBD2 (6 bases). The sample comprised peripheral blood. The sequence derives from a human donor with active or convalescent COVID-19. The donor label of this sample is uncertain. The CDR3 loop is CASSSRDPLRGYEQYF. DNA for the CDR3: TGTGCCAGCAGCTCCCGGGACCCCCTGCGGGGCTACGAGCAGTACTTC.